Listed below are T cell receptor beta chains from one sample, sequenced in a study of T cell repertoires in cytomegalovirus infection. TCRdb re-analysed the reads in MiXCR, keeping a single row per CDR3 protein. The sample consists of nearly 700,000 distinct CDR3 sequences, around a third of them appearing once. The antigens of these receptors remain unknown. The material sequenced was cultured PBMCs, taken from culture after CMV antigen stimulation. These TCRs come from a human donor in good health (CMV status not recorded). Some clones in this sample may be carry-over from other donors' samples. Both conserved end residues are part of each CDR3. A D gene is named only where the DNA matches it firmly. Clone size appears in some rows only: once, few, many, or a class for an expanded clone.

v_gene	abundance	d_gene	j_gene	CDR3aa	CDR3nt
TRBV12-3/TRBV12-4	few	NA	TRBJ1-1	CASSLFMSGEAFF	TGTGCCAGCAGTTTATTTATGAGTGGTGAAGCTTTCTTT
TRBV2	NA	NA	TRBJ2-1	CASSDGGALARAYNEQFF	TGTGCCAGCAGTGATGGGGGAGCCCTTGCGAGGGCCTACAATGAGCAGTTCTTC
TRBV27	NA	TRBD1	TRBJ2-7	CASSWRTGFYEQYF	TGTGCCAGCAGTTGGCGGACAGGCTTTTACGAGCAGTACTTC
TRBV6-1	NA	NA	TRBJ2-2	CASSDLPGWNTGELFF	TGTGCCAGCAGTGACCTACCGGGGTGGAACACCGGGGAGCTGTTTTTT
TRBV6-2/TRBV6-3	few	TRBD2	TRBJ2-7	CASTPPGLAGEVQYF	TGTGCCAGCACACCCCCGGGACTAGCGGGAGAGGTGCAGTACTTC
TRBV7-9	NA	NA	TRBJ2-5	CASSLTGAFKETQYF	TGTGCCAGCAGCTTGACGGGGGCCTTCAAAGAGACCCAGTACTTC
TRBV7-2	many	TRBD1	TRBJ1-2	CASSWTGYGYTF	TGTGCCAGCAGCTGGACAGGGTATGGCTACACCTTC
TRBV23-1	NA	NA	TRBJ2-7	CASMGYEQYF	TGCGCCAGCATGGGCTACGAGCAGTACTTC
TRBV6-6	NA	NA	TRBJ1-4	CASRREKLFF	TGTGCCAGCCGAAGGGAAAAACTGTTTTTT
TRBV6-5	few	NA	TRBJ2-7	CASTPRGLLGEQYF	TGTGCCAGCACCCCCCGAGGATTGCTTGGCGAGCAGTACTTC
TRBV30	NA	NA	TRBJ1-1	CAWKASGTRAQSTEAFF	TGTGCCTGGAAGGCTAGCGGTACCAGGGCACAGAGCACTGAAGCTTTCTTT
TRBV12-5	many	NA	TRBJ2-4	CASAKKDSDIQYF	TGTGCTAGTGCCAAAAAGGACTCAGACATTCAGTACTTC
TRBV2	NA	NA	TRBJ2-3	CASSLDRRGTDTQYF	TGTGCCAGCAGTCTGGACCGACGGGGCACAGATACGCAGTATTTT
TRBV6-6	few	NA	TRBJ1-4	CASNQGYEKLFF	TGTGCCAGCAACCAGGGGTATGAAAAACTGTTTTTT
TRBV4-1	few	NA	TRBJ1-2	CASSRPPGTQGYTF	TGCGCCAGCAGCCGCCCCCCCGGGACACAGGGCTACACCTTC
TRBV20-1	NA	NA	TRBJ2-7	CSARDGVREQYF	TGCAGTGCTAGAGATGGGGTTCGCGAGCAGTACTTC
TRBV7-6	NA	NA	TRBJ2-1	CASRTVENEQFF	TGTGCCAGCAGGACGGTGGAGAATGAGCAGTTCTTC
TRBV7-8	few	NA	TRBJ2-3	CASSLDHRLGAGGTQYF	TGTGCCAGCAGCTTAGACCACCGACTAGGCGCTGGTGGTACGCAGTATTTT
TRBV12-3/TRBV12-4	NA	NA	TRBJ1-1	CASRSHGALNTEAFF	TGTGCCAGCAGGTCCCATGGCGCCCTGAACACTGAAGCTTTCTTT
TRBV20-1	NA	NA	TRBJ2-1	CSAQGTRQAFGEQFF	TGCAGTGCCCAAGGAACTAGACAGGCTTTTGGTGAGCAGTTCTTC
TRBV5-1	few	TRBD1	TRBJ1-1	CASSGPTGTNTEAFF	TGCGCCAGCAGCGGCCCGACAGGGACGAACACTGAAGCTTTCTTT
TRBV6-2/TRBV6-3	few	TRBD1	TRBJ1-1	CASSRWDRNTEAFF	TGTGCCAGCAGTCGCTGGGACAGGAACACTGAAGCTTTCTTT
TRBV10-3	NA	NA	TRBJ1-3	CAISGGGPKQGLGNTIYF	TGTGCCATCAGTGGCGGGGGCCCTAAACAGGGTCTCGGGAACACCATATATTTT
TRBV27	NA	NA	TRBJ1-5	CASSLRWGSNQPQHF	TGTGCCAGCAGTTTACGGTGGGGGAGCAATCAGCCCCAGCATTTT
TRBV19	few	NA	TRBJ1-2	CASSISGTQGYTF	TGTGCCAGTAGTATTTCTGGGACCCAGGGCTACACCTTC
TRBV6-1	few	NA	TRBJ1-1	CASSEARYTEAFF	TGTGCCAGCAGTGAAGCGCGGTACACTGAAGCTTTCTTT
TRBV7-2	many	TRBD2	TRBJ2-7	CASSFAGGSYEQYF	TGTGCCAGCAGCTTCGCGGGAGGGTCCTACGAGCAGTACTTC
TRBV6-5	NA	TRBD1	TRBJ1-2	CASSRDRVLLYGYTF	TGTGCCAGCAGCCGGGACAGGGTTTTGCTCTATGGCTACACCTTC
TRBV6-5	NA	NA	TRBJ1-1	CATRKGTVNTEAFF	TGTGCCACTAGGAAGGGCACAGTGAACACTGAAGCTTTCTTT
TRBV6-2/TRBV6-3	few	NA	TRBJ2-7	CASRDGQFYEQYF	TGTGCCAGCCGGGACGGACAATTCTACGAGCAGTACTTC
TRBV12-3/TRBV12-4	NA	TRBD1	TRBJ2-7	CASSGWTGPEQYF	TGTGCCAGCAGTGGATGGACAGGGCCCGAGCAGTACTTC
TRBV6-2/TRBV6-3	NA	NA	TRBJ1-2	CASSYDPVGNYGYTF	TGTGCCAGCAGCTACGACCCGGTCGGGAACTATGGCTACACCTTC
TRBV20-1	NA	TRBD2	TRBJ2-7	CSAREGAGGSPYEQYF	TGCAGTGCTAGGGAGGGAGCGGGAGGGTCCCCCTACGAGCAGTACTTC
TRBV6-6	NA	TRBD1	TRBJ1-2	CASRAVPQGAHGYTF	TGTGCCAGCAGGGCTGTTCCTCAGGGGGCGCATGGCTACACCTTC
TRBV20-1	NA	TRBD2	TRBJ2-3	CSASQAGGRADTQYF	TGCAGTGCCAGCCAAGCGGGGGGTCGGGCAGATACGCAGTATTTT
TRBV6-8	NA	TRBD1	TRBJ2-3	CASSYFPQGADTQYF	TGTGCCAGCAGTTACTTCCCCCAGGGGGCAGATACGCAGTATTTT
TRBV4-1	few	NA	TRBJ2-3	CASSQVGADTQYF	TGCGCCAGCAGCCAAGTGGGGGCAGATACGCAGTATTTT
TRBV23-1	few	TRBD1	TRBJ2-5	CASGDRGQQETQYF	TGCGCCAGCGGGGACAGGGGGCAACAAGAGACCCAGTACTTC
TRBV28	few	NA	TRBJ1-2	CASGDRFGYTF	TGTGCCAGCGGAGACAGGTTTGGCTACACCTTC
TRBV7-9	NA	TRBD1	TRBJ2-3	CASRPDRDRGTDTQYF	TGTGCCAGCCGCCCCGACCGGGACAGGGGCACAGATACGCAGTATTTT